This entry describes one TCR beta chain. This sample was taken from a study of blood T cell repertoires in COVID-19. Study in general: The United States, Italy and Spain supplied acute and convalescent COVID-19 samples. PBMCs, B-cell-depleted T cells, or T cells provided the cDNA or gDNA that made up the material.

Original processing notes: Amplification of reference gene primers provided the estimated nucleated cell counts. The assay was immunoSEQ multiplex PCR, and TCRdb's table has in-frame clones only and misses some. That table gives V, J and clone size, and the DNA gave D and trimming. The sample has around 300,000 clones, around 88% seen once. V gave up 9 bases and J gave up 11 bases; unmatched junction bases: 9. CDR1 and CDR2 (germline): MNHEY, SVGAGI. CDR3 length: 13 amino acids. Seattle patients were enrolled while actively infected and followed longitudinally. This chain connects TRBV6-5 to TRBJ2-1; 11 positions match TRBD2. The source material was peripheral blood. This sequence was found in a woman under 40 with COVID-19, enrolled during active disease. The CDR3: CASGTSGGLKQFF. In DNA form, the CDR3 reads TGTGCCAGTGGGACTAGCGGTGGTTTGAAGCAGTTCTTC.